This T cell receptor (beta chain) emerged from a study of T cell responses to AZD1222 COVID-19 vaccine. Overall study results and limits: Possibly, clonal diversity was underestimated; donors were largely white British and included more females.

Trimming left V 0 bases short and J 5 bases short, with 15 bases between. The germline gives CDR1 MNHEY, CDR2 SMNVEV (reference sequence). The CDR3 runs to 16 residues. The method was immunoSEQ multiplex PCR; TCRdb's version includes in-frame clones alone and lacks a portion of them. The sample contains 90,000 or so clones, 80% to 90% of which appear only once. About this clone itself: Its antigen is not identified.

The origin of this receptor is an adult in good health. V is TRBV27 and J is TRBJ2-3, with D tentatively TRBD2 (5 bases). Source: peripheral blood, taken on day 0 of AZD1222 vaccination. CDR3: CASSLSIRGVIDTQYF. CDR3 DNA sequence: TGTGCCAGCAGTTTATCGATCCGGGGAGTGATAGATACGCAGTATTTT.